These 20 T cell receptor beta chains came from one sample sequenced in a study of response to subunit inactivated influenza vaccine. Each CDR3 protein gets one entry after TCRdb re-called the RT-PCR reads with MiXCR. The repertoire holds hundreds of thousands of distinct CDR3 sequences, with approximately 15% as singletons. This specimen consisted of PBMCs from blood, obtained less than 15 days before vaccination. These TCRs come from a man in his forties or fifties who received an inactivated influenza vaccine.

In this sample, this clonotype turned up a few times. The genes are TRBV20-1 and TRBJ1-5, with a possible D match to TRBD1 (6 bases). The V and J ends lost 1 base and 6 bases respectively, with 13 bases between them. The CDR3 runs to 14 residues. Germline CDR1 reads DFQATT; CDR2 reads SNEGSKA (reference sequence). The CDR3 is CSARVGAPGQPQHF. CDR3 bases: TGCAGTGCTAGAGTGGGGGCGCCTGGTCAGCCCCAGCATTTT.

This clonotype was observed a few times. In DNA, the CDR3 is TGTGCCATCAGTGACCGGACACCCAAGAGCTCCTACAATGAGCAGTTCTTC. Its protein is CAISDRTPKSSYNEQFF. V gene TRBV10-3 combines with J gene TRBJ2-1; maybe TRBD1 (5 bases). The germline V gene has CDR1 ENHRY and CDR2 SYGVKD. Trimming shortened V by 3 bases and J by 0 bases, and 15 bases separated the two germline ends. The CDR3 runs 17 residues.

This clonotype turned up a few times. The chain is built from TRBV5-5 and TRBJ2-1, with D perhaps matching TRBD1 (6 bases). There are 13 residues in the CDR3. V was cut by 3 bases and J by 8 bases, with 12 bases left in between. Germline V CDR1 and CDR2: SGHKS, YYEKEE (reference sequence). CDR3 in DNA: TGTGCCAGCAGCTCCAAACAGGGCTATGAGCAGTTCTTC. It translates to CASSSKQGYEQFF.

This clonotype was detected only a few times. The genes are TRBV4-2 and TRBJ2-2, with 7 bases identical to TRBD1. The CDR3 has 17 residues. The V gene end was trimmed by 3 bases and the J gene end by 0 bases; junction bases not matched to a gene: 7. Germline V gives CDR1 LGHNA, CDR2 YNFKEQ. The CDR3 sequence: CASSQGRDSANTGELFF. CDR3 coding DNA: TGTGCCAGCAGCCAGGGCCGGGACAGCGCGAACACCGGGGAGCTGTTTTTT.

This clonotype was seen a few times. V gene TRBV3-1 combines with J gene TRBJ1-5; D unclear. Germline V lookup: CDR1 LGHDT, CDR2 YNNKEL (reference sequence). V dropped 1 base and J dropped 9 bases, with 13 bases sitting between them. The CDR3 sequence is 14 residues long. CDR3 nucleotide sequence: TGTGCCAGCAGCCAAGTGCGTTCCGTCCCGCCCCAGCATTTT. Its protein is CASSQVRSVPPQHF.

This clonotype occurred a few times. This chain uses TRBV9 with TRBJ2-1, with TRBD1 matching over 7 bases. CDR1 and CDR2 from the germline V gene are SGDLS and YYNGEE. V shed 0 bases, J shed 4 bases, and the junction held 13 bases outside the gene matches. The CDR3 has 18 residues. The CDR3 protein is CASSVGTGQMNFYNEQFF. In DNA, the CDR3 is TGTGCCAGCAGCGTAGGAACGGGACAGATGAATTTTTACAATGAGCAGTTCTTC.

This clonotype was picked up one time. This chain links TRBV9 with TRBJ2-2; D is uncertain. Trimming removed 0 bases from V and 6 bases from J, with 9 bases in between. Looked up from germline, CDR1 is SGDLS and CDR2 is YYNGEE. CDR3 size: 14 residues. Here the CDR3 DNA reads TGTGCCAGCAGCGTAGATGGCAGTTCCGGGGAGCTGTTTTTT. Translation: CASSVDGSSGELFF.

The rearrangement links TRBV10-3 to TRBJ2-7, with unresolved D. The germline V gene encodes CDR1 ENHRY and CDR2 SYGVKD. With 0 bases removed from V and 0 bases from J, the gap between germline ends came to 15 bases. CDR3 length equals 17 residues. CDR3 sequence: CAISESWAGPLSYEQYF. Here the CDR3 DNA reads TGTGCCATCAGTGAGTCCTGGGCAGGCCCCCTCTCCTACGAGCAGTACTTC.

There are a few counts of this clonotype. This chain links TRBV7-2 with TRBJ2-1; D unresolved. The CDR3 runs to 14 residues. V shed 1 base and J shed 7 bases, with 11 bases lying between them. Germline values: CDR1 SGHTA, CDR2 FQGNSA. CDR3 in amino acids: CASSLVRATNEQFF. CDR3 DNA: TGTGCCAGCAGCTTAGTTAGGGCAACAAATGAGCAGTTCTTC.

This clonotype was seen only a few times. V gene TRBV18 combines with J gene TRBJ2-2, with D perhaps TRBD2 (6 bases). This CDR3 region has 17 residues. Trimming shortened V by 1 base and J by 4 bases, and 16 bases separated the two germline ends. The V gene's germline CDR1 is KGHSH and CDR2 LQKENI. The CDR3 here is CASSPRIETSSTGELFF. CDR3 DNA: TGTGCCAGCTCACCACGTATCGAAACTAGCTCCACCGGGGAGCTGTTTTTT.

The chain employs TRBV5-6 and TRBJ2-5; unclear D gene. Deletions cut 3 bases from V and 5 bases from J, with 11 bases between. The CDR3 has 13 amino acids. Germline V lookup: CDR1 SGHDT, CDR2 YYEEEE. The CDR3 loop reads CASSSQMWETQYF. Here the CDR3 DNA reads TGTGCCAGCAGCTCCCAAATGTGGGAGACCCAGTACTTC.

This clonotype was observed a handful of times. V usage is TRBV20-1 and J usage is TRBJ2-3; the match to TRBD2 covers 8 bases. The ends lost 1 base at V and 2 bases at J; junction bases unmatched: 5. This CDR3 has 15 residues. Germline CDR1 and CDR2: DFQATT and SNEGSKA (reference sequence). The DNA of the CDR3 is TGCAGTGCTAGAGTCAGCGGGGGTTACACAGATACGCAGTATTTT. Residues: CSARVSGGYTDTQYF.

This clonotype appeared a few times. The gene calls are TRBV12-3 or TRBV12-4 and TRBJ1-5; TRBD1 matches 9 bases. With V trimmed by 3 bases and J by 4 bases, 4 bases remained unmatched. The CDR3 runs 15 residues. The CDR3 here is CASSLVGTGNQPQHF. CDR3 DNA: TGTGCCAGCAGTTTGGTCGGGACAGGGAATCAGCCCCAGCATTTT.

Many counts were recorded for this clonotype. The chain carries TRBV27 and TRBJ1-2; D perhaps matches TRBD1 (6 bases). Trimming removed 1 base at V and 4 bases at J, with 19 bases between. This CDR3 region has 17 residues. The V gene's germline CDR1 is MNHEY and CDR2 SMNVEV (reference sequence). CDR3 loop: CASSLLKGDNRFYGYTF. CDR3 DNA sequence: TGTGCCAGCAGTTTATTAAAGGGGGACAATCGATTCTATGGCTACACCTTC.

This rearrangement joins TRBV5-1 to TRBJ1-1, with D possibly being TRBD1 (6 bases). The V end was cut by 4 bases, the J end by 2 bases, with 15 bases between. The CDR3 length is 15 residues. Per germline, CDR1 SGHRS and CDR2 YFSETQ. The CDR3 nucleotides are TGCGCCAGCAGCAACACTTCAGGGGTCAACACTGAAGCTTTCTTT. It yields the protein CASSNTSGVNTEAFF.

This clonotype was recorded a few times. The V and J genes are TRBV4-3 and TRBJ2-5, with D perhaps matching TRBD2 (5 bases). Germline lookup yields CDR1 LGHNA and CDR2 YSLEER. Trimming cost V 0 bases and J 5 bases, with 13 bases left between them. This CDR3 comprises 15 residues. The CDR3 DNA sequence: TGCGCCAGCAGCCAAGAGAGGGAGCCCTGGGAGACCCAGTACTTC. Residues: CASSQEREPWETQYF.

This clonotype was picked up many times. The chain recombines TRBV12-3 or TRBV12-4 with TRBJ2-1, with D tentatively TRBD2 (5 bases). The length of the CDR3 is 14 residues. Trimming took off 2 bases at V and 0 bases at J, with 5 bases between the two ends. The CDR3 is CASSLTSSYNEQFF. The DNA of the CDR3 is TGTGCCAGCAGTTTAACTAGCTCCTACAATGAGCAGTTCTTC.

This clonotype was counted many times. The J gene is TRBJ2-2, the V gene TRBV4-2, with D perhaps matching TRBD2 (6 bases). The CDR3 contains 15 residues. The V end lost 3 bases, the J end lost 2 bases, and 10 bases lay between the germline ends. CDR1 and CDR2 (germline): LGHNA, YNFKEQ. The CDR3 DNA follows: TGTGCCAGCAGCCAGGGAACTAGCAACACCGGGGAGCTGTTTTTT. Protein product: CASSQGTSNTGELFF.

The chain uses TRBV5-1 and TRBJ2-5; a possible D gene is TRBD2 (6 bases). CDR1 is SGHRS and CDR2 is YFSETQ in the germline V gene. The V and J ends lost 6 bases and 5 bases respectively, with 20 bases between them. The length of the CDR3 is 15 residues. In nucleotides, the CDR3 is TGCGCCAGCACCCCTTCGGTGGGAGGAGGGGAGACCCAGTACTTC. It yields the protein CASTPSVGGGETQYF.

This clonotype showed up many times. This chain joins TRBV19 and TRBJ2-2; TRBD1 aligns across 11 bases. Germline CDR1 and CDR2: LNHDA and SQIVND (reference sequence). J gave up 4 bases and V 1 base, and 2 bases lay outside the gene matches. The CDR3 is 16 residues long. CDR3 protein: CASSIGTGGSTGELFF. The CDR3 nucleotides read TGTGCCAGTAGTATAGGGACAGGGGGCAGCACCGGGGAGCTGTTTTTT.